The 24 T cell receptor beta chains in this list originate from one sample, sequenced in a study of blood T cell repertoires in COVID-19. Data came from immunoSEQ multiplex PCR; TCRdb stores just in-frame clones and leaves some out. The repertoire holds about 150,000 clones, 81% seen once, with roughly 7.7% in the top ten. Material for sequencing was peripheral blood. These receptors originate from a human donor with acute or convalescent COVID-19. The donor label of this sample is uncertain.

J is TRBJ1-1 and V is TRBV7-6; D possibly corresponds to TRBD1 (6 bases). This CDR3 comprises 15 residues. The germline V gene encodes CDR1 SGHVS and CDR2 FNYEAQ. The V end was cut by 1 base, the J end by 1 base, with 10 bases between. CDR3 residues: CASSLVPQGNTEAFF. The DNA of the CDR3 is TGTGCCAGCAGCTTAGTCCCACAGGGGAACACTGAAGCTTTCTTT.

This chain links TRBV5-4 with TRBJ2-3, with 10 bases aligning to TRBD2. Germline assignment: CDR1 SGHNT and CDR2 YYREEE (reference sequence). This CDR3 is built from 15 residues. V shed 5 bases and J 2 bases; nucleotides not matched to a gene: 5. The CDR3 DNA sequence: TGTGCCAGCAGTCGGAGCGGGGGGGTCACAGATACGCAGTATTTT. Its protein product is CASSRSGGVTDTQYF.

This rearrangement joins TRBV24-1 to TRBJ1-2; D uncertain. The germline gives CDR1 KGHDR, CDR2 SFDVKD. This CDR3 contains 14 residues. V was trimmed by 2 bases and J by 4 bases, leaving 10 bases between them. The CDR3 loop is CATSDYPGAYGYTF. In DNA form, the CDR3 reads TGTGCCACCAGTGATTACCCCGGAGCCTATGGCTACACCTTC.

V usage is TRBV6-5 and J usage is TRBJ1-2; D not certain. V lost 0 bases, J lost 1 base, and 3 bases lay in between. Per the germline V gene, CDR1 is MNHEY and CDR2 is SVGAGI. The CDR3 sequence is 13 residues long. The chain's CDR3 is CASSYSSNYGYTF. DNA for the CDR3: TGTGCCAGCAGTTACTCGAGTAACTATGGCTACACCTTC.

The chain couples TRBV3-1 (or the pseudogene TRBV3-2) to TRBJ1-6, with D possibly being TRBD1 (5 bases). With 3 bases removed from V and 6 bases from J, the gap between germline ends came to 12 bases. The germline V gene has CDR1 LGHDT and CDR2 YNNKEL (reference sequence). The CDR3 covers 15 residues. CDR3 sequence (DNA): TGTGCCAGCAGCCACAGCGGGACCTCTAATTCACCCCTCCACTTT. Translating gives CASSHSGTSNSPLHF.

V usage is TRBV11-2 and J usage is TRBJ2-7; 9 nucleotides match TRBD1. CDR3 length: 14 residues. V lost 4 bases to trimming and J lost 7 bases; unmatched junction nucleotides: 8. Germline V lookup: CDR1 SGHAT, CDR2 FQNNGV. Here the CDR3 reads CASSSGTGPEEQYV. CDR3 nucleotides: TGTGCCAGCAGCTCAGGGACAGGGCCGGAAGAGCAGTACGTC.

The rearrangement joins TRBV2 to TRBJ2-1, with D perhaps TRBD1 (6 bases). Germline lookup yields CDR1 SNHLY and CDR2 FYNNEI. With 5 bases removed from V and 7 bases from J, the gap between germline ends came to 18 bases. CDR3 length: 15 amino acids. The CDR3 DNA is TGTGCCAGCAGTCTGACGGCAGGGGAAGGAAATGAGCAGTTCTTC. Translation: CASSLTAGEGNEQFF.

V usage is TRBV5-4 and J usage is TRBJ2-1; possible D gene TRBD1, 5 bases. Between the trimmed V and J ends, which lost 0 bases and 4 bases, there was a span of 8 bases. CDR3 length equals 14 residues. Germline V gene lookup returns CDR1 SGHNT and CDR2 YYREEE (reference sequence). CDR3 loop: CASSLVGAYNEQFF. The CDR3 DNA follows: TGTGCCAGCAGCTTGGTAGGGGCATACAATGAGCAGTTCTTC.

The chain carries TRBV3-1 (or the pseudogene TRBV3-2) and TRBJ2-2, with D unresolved. From germline, CDR1 is LGHDT and CDR2 YNNKEL (reference sequence). With 7 bases removed from V and 5 bases from J, the gap between germline ends came to 17 bases. The CDR3 has 15 amino acids. CDR3 region: CASTRTSSRTGELFF. As DNA, the CDR3 is TGTGCCAGCACCCGCACTTCCTCGAGGACCGGGGAGCTGTTTTTT.

This clone was counted once. This rearrangement joins TRBV27 to TRBJ2-3, with D perhaps TRBD2 (5 bases). The V end was cut by 6 bases, the J end by 7 bases, with 14 bases between. The germline CDR1 and CDR2 sequences are MNHEY and SMNVEV (reference sequence). CDR3 length: 13 residues. The CDR3 sequence: CASSTPGMHTQYF. CDR3 coding DNA: TGTGCCAGCAGCACCCCGGGGATGCATACGCAGTATTTT.

This chain uses TRBV6-4 with TRBJ1-1; 7 bases are shared with TRBD1. Germline lookup yields CDR1 MRHNA and CDR2 SNTAGT. Unmatched junction bases numbered 2, after V lost 4 bases and J lost 0 bases. The length of the CDR3 is 14 residues. The DNA for the CDR3 is TGTGCCAGCAGTGCACAGGGGTTGAACACTGAAGCTTTCTTT. It codes for CASSAQGLNTEAFF.

This chain uses TRBV30 with TRBJ2-7; 8 bases are shared with TRBD2. The J segment lost 0 bases and the V segment lost 6 bases, leaving 13 bases of the junction unmatched. The CDR3 is made up of 16 amino acids. From germline, CDR1 is GTSNPN and CDR2 SVGIG (reference sequence). The CDR3 nucleotides read TGTGCCTGCAACGGGGGGGAATCGGGATCCTCCTACGAGCAGTACGTC. Amino acids: CACNGGESGSSYEQYV.

The chain recombines TRBV24-1 with TRBJ2-3; 12 bases agree with TRBD2. V lost 4 bases to trimming and J lost 4 bases; unmatched junction nucleotides: 5. The CDR3 is 16 amino acids. Germline lookup yields CDR1 KGHDR and CDR2 SFDVKD. The CDR3: CATSELGLAGSDTQYF. CDR3 nucleotides: TGTGCCACCAGTGAGTTGGGACTAGCGGGTTCAGATACGCAGTATTTT.

The genes are TRBV11-2 and TRBJ1-2; 7 bases map to TRBD1. The CDR3 contains 14 residues. V was pared by 5 bases and J by 8 bases, with 11 bases of the junction left unmatched. Germline V gene sequence: CDR1 SGHAT, CDR2 FQNNGV. The CDR3 DNA is TGTGCCAGCAGCCCCGGGACAGAATATTCCGGCTACACCTTC. It translates to CASSPGTEYSGYTF.

The gene calls are TRBV9 and TRBJ1-1, with D perhaps matching TRBD1 (6 bases). Germline values: CDR1 SGDLS, CDR2 YYNGEE. The CDR3 contains 16 residues. Deletions cut 4 bases from V and 4 bases from J, with 20 bases between. CDR3 sequence: CASSSQTGMTTTEAFF. The CDR3 nucleotides are TGTGCCAGCAGCTCCCAGACAGGAATGACAACCACTGAAGCTTTCTTT.

This chain connects TRBV30 to TRBJ1-1, with unresolved D. Germline CDR1 reads GTSNPN; CDR2 reads SVGIG (reference sequence). CDR3 length: 13 residues. V was pared by 0 bases and J by 5 bases, with 10 bases between. In DNA form, the CDR3 reads TGTGCCTGGAGTGTCGGGGTGAGGACTGAAGCTTTCTTT. It translates to CAWSVGVRTEAFF.

This chain uses TRBV2 with TRBJ1-4; D not resolved. The germline CDR1 and CDR2 sequences are SNHLY and FYNNEI. Trimming pared 4 bases from V and 5 bases from J, leaving 8 bases between. The CDR3 runs 13 residues. In nucleotides, the CDR3 is TGTGCCAGCAGTGTTCGAGGCAATGAAAAACTGTTTTTT. Residues: CASSVRGNEKLFF.

Only a few counts were recorded for this clone. The chain has TRBV6-1 and TRBJ2-1; D unclear. The CDR3 is 12 residues long. Germline V lookup: CDR1 MNHNS, CDR2 SASEGT. Trimming left V 3 bases short and J 4 bases short, with 4 bases between. The CDR3 here is CASSDRYNEQFF. The CDR3 DNA is TGTGCCAGCAGTGACAGGTACAATGAGCAGTTCTTC.

In this sample, this clone turned up a few times. This chain uses TRBV5-8 with TRBJ1-6; 8 bases map to TRBD1. V lost 7 bases to trimming and J lost 8 bases; unmatched junction nucleotides: 11. Germline CDR1 and CDR2: SGHTS and YDEGEE. This CDR3 has 15 residues. As DNA, the CDR3 is TGTGCCAGCGAGTTCGGACAGGGTTATGATTCACCCCTCCACTTT. It specifies CASEFGQGYDSPLHF.

The rearrangement uses TRBV2 and TRBJ1-4; 8 bases agree with TRBD1. Germline CDR1 SNHLY, CDR2 FYNNEI. With V trimmed by 2 bases and J by 7 bases, 3 bases remained unmatched. This CDR3 region has 14 residues. CDR3 in DNA: TGTGCCAGCAGTGAATGGACAGGGATTGAAAAACTGTTTTTT. It specifies CASSEWTGIEKLFF. Together with reference TRBV2 and TRBJ1-4, the CDR3 gives the full variable domain: EPEVTQTPSHQVTQMGQEVILRCVPISNHLYFYWYRQILGQKVEFLVSFYNNEISEKSEIFDDQFSVERPDGSNFTLKIRSTKLEDSAMYFCASSEWTGIEKLFFGSGTQLSVL.

This sequence joins TRBV18 and TRBJ2-2; 8 positions agree with TRBD2. The J segment lost 2 bases and the V segment lost 0 bases, leaving 2 bases of the junction unmatched. The CDR3 length is 16 residues. The germline V gene encodes CDR1 KGHSH and CDR2 LQKENI. CDR3 in amino acids: CASSPPAGGNTGELFF. The CDR3 nucleotides are TGTGCCAGCTCACCACCGGCGGGGGGCAACACCGGGGAGCTGTTTTTT.

This clone is judged medium-sized. This chain links TRBV19 with TRBJ2-7, with TRBD1 matching 7 bases. Trimming at V came to 6 bases and at J to 3 bases, leaving 8 bases not matched to a gene. CDR1 and CDR2 (germline): LNHDA, SQIVND (reference sequence). CDR3 size: 14 residues. DNA of the CDR3: TGTGCCAGTAGCCCCGGGACAGATCACTACGAGCAGTACTTC. As protein: CASSPGTDHYEQYF.

The J gene is TRBJ2-5, the V gene TRBV10-3; 9 nucleotides line up with TRBD2. Germline lookup yields CDR1 ENHRY and CDR2 SYGVKD. The CDR3 has 16 residues. J was trimmed by 1 base and V by 6 bases; bases with no gene match: 9. The CDR3 nucleotides read TGTGCCATCAGCCGGGTGAGCGGGGGGCGCCAAGAGACCCAGTACTTC. It translates to CAISRVSGGRQETQYF.

The chain is built from TRBV6-5 and TRBJ1-4, with TRBD1 matching over 8 bases. V shed 7 bases, J shed 7 bases, and the junction held 8 bases outside the gene matches. Germline-derived CDR1 and CDR2 are MNHEY and SVGAGI. This CDR3 has 14 amino acids. The CDR3 DNA sequence: TGTGCCAGCACCTTCGGGACAGGTCTTGAAAAACTGTTTTTT. Translating gives CASTFGTGLEKLFF.